The rows below give T cell receptor beta chains drawn from one sample of a study of OX40 agonist ivuxolimab in advanced cancers. Only in-frame clones appear in the TCRdb table, and some are missing; sequencing was by immunoSEQ multiplex PCR. The sample gives 15,000 to 20,000 clones, roughly 84% of which show up once; approximately 24% is in the top ten. Here the sequenced sample was CD4+ or CD8+ T cells sorted from blood, taken in a trial of the OX40 agonist ivuxolimab. The receptors shown here come from an adult with an advanced solid tumor such as melanoma, head and neck, liver or kidney cancer. The CDR3 runs from the conserved cysteine through the conserved F or W. Each record gives: V gene, CDR3 protein.

TRBV7-9 | CASSLGPGEVGEKLFF
TRBV6-1 | CASSEESSNSPLHF
TRBV9 | CASSVQAGGITEQYF
TRBV19 | CASSITSGGALETQYF
TRBV6-4 | CASSPRLAANTGELFF
TRBV27 | CASSLSGTDLYGYTF
TRBV10-3 | CAISESSKAGDEKLFF
TRBV5-6 | CASSFTGGGGNQPQHF
TRBV10-3 | CAISEVPYEQYF
TRBV5-6 | CASSFGLGDEKLFF
TRBV5-5 | CASSLEGFQYF
TRBV5-1 | CASSSVGLWETQYF
TRBV6-5 | CASSTGTVQFF
TRBV5-8 | CASSRQGIDRVANYGYTF
TRBV19 | CASSITGTDQYNEQFF
TRBV7-3 | CASSLTGDSGYTF